The subject of this entry is one T cell receptor (beta chain). The PCR used 60 Vbeta and 13 Jbeta primers. As handled by the study authors: In a later analysis, of 84 million or so unique beta chains, roughly 10 million appeared in at least two donors. Data came from immunoSEQ multiplex PCR; TCRdb stores just in-frame clones and leaves some out. That table supplies the V and J calls and clone size; D and trimming were determined from the DNA. The data show more than 100,000 clones, 79% seen once. CDR3 size: 13 residues. Germline CDR1 MNHEY, CDR2 SVGAGI. Unmatched junction bases numbered 3, after V lost 5 bases and J lost 7 bases. The data originate from a study of cytomegalovirus exposure and HLA in healthy donors.

This clonotype was sampled from a male donor in good health and CMV-seronegative. The sample comprised PBMCs. The chain carries TRBV6-5 and TRBJ2-2; TRBD1 agrees at 8 bases. This chain's CDR3 is CASSADRGGELFF. CDR3 in DNA: TGTGCCAGCAGTGCAGACAGGGGCGGGGAGCTGTTTTTT.